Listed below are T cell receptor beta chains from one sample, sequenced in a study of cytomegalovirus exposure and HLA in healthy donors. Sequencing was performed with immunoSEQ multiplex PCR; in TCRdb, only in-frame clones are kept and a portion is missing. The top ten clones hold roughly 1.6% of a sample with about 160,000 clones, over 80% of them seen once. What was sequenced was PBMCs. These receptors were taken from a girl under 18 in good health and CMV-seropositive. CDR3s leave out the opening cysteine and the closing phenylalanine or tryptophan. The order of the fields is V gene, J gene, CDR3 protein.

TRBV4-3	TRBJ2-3	ASSARGNGDTQY
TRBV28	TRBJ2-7	ASSFARRTSGPYEQY
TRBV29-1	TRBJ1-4	SVEDQGEKLF
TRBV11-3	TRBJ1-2	ASSLASDGTGALGYT
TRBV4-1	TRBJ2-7	ASSQVGRGNRYEQY
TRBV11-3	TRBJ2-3	ASSLGSADTQY
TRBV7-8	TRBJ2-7	ASSLGRRGRTYEQY
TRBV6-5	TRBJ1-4	ASSGTAGKLF
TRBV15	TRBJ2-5	ATSREWDRGQETQY
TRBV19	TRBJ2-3	ASSIDGLADVSDTQY
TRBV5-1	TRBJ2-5	ASSLNPGTAQETQY
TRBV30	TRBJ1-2	AWVTGGYGYT
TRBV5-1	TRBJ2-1	ASDSGGANEQF
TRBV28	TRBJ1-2	ASTPPEGLGYT
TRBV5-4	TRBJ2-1	ASSQGLAATYNEQF
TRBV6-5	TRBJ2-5	ASSQREGRETQY
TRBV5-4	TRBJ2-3	ASSAGTSGSTDTQY
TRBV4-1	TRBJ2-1	ASSQSESAAYEQF
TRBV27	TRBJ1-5	ASSLNGLGGNQPQH
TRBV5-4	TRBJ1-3	ASSGRPGGTIY
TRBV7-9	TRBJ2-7	ASSLGRGTYEQY
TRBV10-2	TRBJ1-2	ASSLDRNNYGYT
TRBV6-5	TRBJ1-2	ASSQLRGQNYGYT
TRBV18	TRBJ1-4	ASSPALDRGPATNEKLF
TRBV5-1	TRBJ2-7	ASSSRQGSYEQY
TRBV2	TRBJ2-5	ASSPQRGKETQY